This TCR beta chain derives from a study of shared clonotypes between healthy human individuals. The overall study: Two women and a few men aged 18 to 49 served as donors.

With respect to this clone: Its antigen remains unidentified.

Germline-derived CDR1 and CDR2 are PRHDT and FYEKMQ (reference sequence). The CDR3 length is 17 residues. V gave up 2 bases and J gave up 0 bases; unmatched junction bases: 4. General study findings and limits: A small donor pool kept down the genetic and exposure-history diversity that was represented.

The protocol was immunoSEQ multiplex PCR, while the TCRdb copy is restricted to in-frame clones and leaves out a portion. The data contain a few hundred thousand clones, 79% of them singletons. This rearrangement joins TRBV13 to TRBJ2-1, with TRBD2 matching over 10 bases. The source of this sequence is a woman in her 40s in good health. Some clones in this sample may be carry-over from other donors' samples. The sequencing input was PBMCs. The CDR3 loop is CASSLRPSGSSYNEQFF. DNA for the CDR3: TGTGCCAGCAGCTTAAGGCCTAGCGGGAGCTCCTACAATGAGCAGTTCTTC.